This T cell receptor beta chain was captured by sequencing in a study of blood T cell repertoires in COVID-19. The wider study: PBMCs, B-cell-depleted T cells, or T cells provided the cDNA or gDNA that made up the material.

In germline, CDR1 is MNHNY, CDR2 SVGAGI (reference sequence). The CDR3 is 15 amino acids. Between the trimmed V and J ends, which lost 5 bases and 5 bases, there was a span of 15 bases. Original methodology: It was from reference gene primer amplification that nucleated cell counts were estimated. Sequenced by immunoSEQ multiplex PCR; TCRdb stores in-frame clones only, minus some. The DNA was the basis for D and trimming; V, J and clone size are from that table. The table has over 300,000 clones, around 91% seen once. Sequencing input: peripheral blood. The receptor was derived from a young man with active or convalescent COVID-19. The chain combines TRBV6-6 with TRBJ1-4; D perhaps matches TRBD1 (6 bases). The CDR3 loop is CASSTRGAGNEKLFF. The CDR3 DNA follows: TGTGCCAGCAGTACGCGGGGGGCAGGAAATGAAAAACTGTTTTTT.